This T cell receptor (beta chain) derives from a study of CD4 T cells in relation to SARS-CoV-2 and coronaviruses. Whole-study findings and limits: This crossreactivity analysis covered spike protein alone, no other viral proteins.

This clone turned up a few times. Its specificity is unknown. Germline values: CDR1 MNHEY, CDR2 SVGAGI. V lost 4 bases and J lost 6, with 13 bases in between. The length of the CDR3 is 14 residues. Sequencing was performed with immunoSEQ multiplex PCR; in TCRdb, only in-frame clones are kept and a portion is missing. The sample records some 29,000 clones, 74% being singletons. Unexposed donor CD4+ T cells date from about 2011-2019, before the COVID-19 pandemic. Isolation of CD4+ T cells took place after approximately eleven days in culture. As cell numbers allowed, unexposed-donor CD4+ T cells faced SARS-CoV-2 S/N and four cold-coronavirus spikes.

The chain recombines TRBV6-5 with TRBJ1-5; D possibly corresponds to TRBD1 (6 bases). Specimen: CD4+ T cells from PBMCs, cultured in vitro. This TCR was sampled from a human donor in good health. The CDR3 sequence is CASSSGKGGQPQHF. The DNA of the CDR3 is TGTGCCAGCAGTTCGGGAAAGGGGGGTCAGCCCCAGCATTTT.